One sample yielded the 23 T cell receptor beta chains listed below, sequenced in a study of T cell clonotyping in hematopoietic cell transplantation. Profiling relied on immunoSEQ multiplex PCR, and the TCRdb table lists in-frame clones only, not all of them. The sample holds under 6,000 clones, 90% to 95% seen once. The specimen was PBMCs, collected 180 days after allogeneic stem cell transplant. The receptors here all came from a male patient between 55 and 70 years old who had an allogeneic stem cell transplant from a related donor, so the T cells may come from the graft donor. Some clones in this sample may be carry-over from other donors' samples.

The chain couples TRBV11-3 to TRBJ2-7; the D gene is possibly TRBD1 (6 bases). Trimming removed 2 bases from V and 11 bases from J, with 16 bases in between. This CDR3 is built from 13 residues. CDR1 SGHNT and CDR2 YENEEA come from the germline V gene. Here the CDR3 reads CASSLLGDIPEYF. The CDR3 DNA sequence: TGTGCCAGCAGCTTATTAGGGGACATTCCGGAGTACTTC.

This clone was seen a few times. The chain carries TRBV5-6 and TRBJ2-3, with 10 nucleotides matching TRBD2. The J segment lost 7 bases and the V segment lost 4 bases, leaving 12 bases of the junction unmatched. CDR3 length: 16 amino acids. The germline CDR1 and CDR2 sequences are SGHDT and YYEEEE. Here the CDR3 reads CASSGLAGGYLNTQYF. Written as DNA, the CDR3 is TGTGCCAGCAGCGGATTAGCGGGGGGCTATCTGAATACGCAGTATTTT.

This chain joins TRBV30 and TRBJ1-1; D is possibly TRBD1 (5 bases). Trimming removed 2 bases from V and 2 bases from J, with 9 bases in between. CDR3 length: 13 residues. Germline V gene data show CDR1 as GTSNPN and CDR2 as SVGIG (reference sequence). CDR3 in DNA: TGTGCCTGGAGTCGGGGGACCAACACTGAAGCTTTCTTT. This gives the protein CAWSRGTNTEAFF.

V gene TRBV5-1 combines with J gene TRBJ2-5, with a tentative D call TRBD1 (6 bases). The V end lost 7 bases, the J end lost 3 bases, and 13 bases lay between the germline ends. Germline CDR1 reads SGHRS; CDR2 reads YFSETQ. The CDR3 runs 13 residues. In DNA form, the CDR3 reads TGCGCCAGCGGGACATACAGGGAAGAGACCCAGTACTTC. This translates into CASGTYREETQYF.

This chain connects TRBV28 to TRBJ2-6; maybe TRBD1 (6 bases). Germline assignment: CDR1 MDHEN and CDR2 SYDVKM. V shed 10 bases and J shed 2 bases, with 15 bases lying between them. The CDR3 runs to 15 residues. The CDR3 region has the DNA TGTGCCACACTAGGGGGTAGGGCTGGGGCCAACGTCCTGACTTTC. Its translation: CATLGGRAGANVLTF.

This rearrangement joins TRBV19 to TRBJ1-5; D gene uncertain. The ends were cut back, 5 bases at V and 5 bases at J, with 10 bases in the middle. Germline V lookup: CDR1 LNHDA, CDR2 SQIVND (reference sequence). CDR3 length: 13 residues. For the CDR3, the DNA is TGTGCCAGTAGTCGGCAGCGGGATCAGCCCCAGCATTTT. Translated, it gives CASSRQRDQPQHF. The full variable domain, with the rest looked up from reference TRBV19 and TRBJ1-5, is DGGITQSPKYLFRKEGQNVTLSCEQNLNHDAMYWYRQDPGQGLRLIYYSQIVNDFQKGDIAEGYSVSREKKESFPLTVTSAQKNPTAFYLCASSRQRDQPQHFGDGTRLSIL.

The CDR3 is CASSPQTGEANEKLFF. The CDR3 DNA sequence: TGTGCCAGCAGCCCCCAGACCGGGGAGGCTAATGAAAAACTGTTTTTT. The chain carries TRBV7-2 and TRBJ1-4; D uncertain. The CDR3 has 16 amino acids. Trimming pared 5 bases from V and 3 bases from J, leaving 16 bases between. Germline V gene data show CDR1 as SGHTA and CDR2 as FQGNSA.

This chain links TRBV30 with TRBJ1-4; weak D call: TRBD1 (5 bases). The germline CDR1 and CDR2 sequences are GTSNPN and SVGIG (reference sequence). This CDR3 comprises 14 residues. Trimming stripped 0 bases from V and 7 bases from J, with 12 bases between. CDR3 sequence reads: CAWSVRGLSEKLFF. DNA of the CDR3: TGTGCCTGGAGTGTAAGGGGTTTGAGTGAAAAACTGTTTTTT.

The CDR3 loop is CASRAVSGNTIYF. CDR3 in DNA: TGTGCCAGCAGAGCCGTTTCTGGAAACACCATATATTTT. V is TRBV7-6 and J is TRBJ1-3, with D unresolved. Trimming removed 6 bases from V and 1 base from J, with 7 bases in between. CDR1 is SGHVS and CDR2 is FNYEAQ in the germline V gene. The CDR3 runs 13 residues.

This clone was observed once. The V and J genes are TRBV10-3 and TRBJ2-3, with unresolved D. The V and J ends lost 3 bases and 2 bases respectively, with 3 bases between them. The CDR3 extends over 12 amino acids. Germline V CDR1 and CDR2: ENHRY, SYGVKD. In DNA form, the CDR3 reads TGTGCCATCAGTGACAACACAGATACGCAGTATTTT. Protein sequence: CAISDNTDTQYF.

The chain uses TRBV6-5 and TRBJ2-1; possible D gene TRBD1, 6 bases. V gave up 6 bases and J gave up 5 bases, with 17 bases separating them. The germline CDR1 and CDR2 sequences are MNHEY and SVGAGI. This CDR3 region has 15 residues. The CDR3 loop reads CASSPPRQVHNEQFF. Here the CDR3 DNA reads TGTGCCAGCAGCCCCCCTCGACAGGTCCACAATGAGCAGTTCTTC.

In its sample, this clone was seen once. This rearrangement joins TRBV5-4 to TRBJ2-7; D is ambiguous. CDR3 length equals 13 residues. Per germline, CDR1 SGHNT and CDR2 YYREEE (reference sequence). V lost 2 bases and J lost 2, with 8 bases in between. CDR3 sequence reads: CASSFGDTYEQYF. Here the CDR3 DNA reads TGTGCCAGCAGCTTTGGGGATACCTACGAGCAGTACTTC.

The J gene is TRBJ2-7, the V gene TRBV6-5; the D is unclear. V lost 10 bases and J 2 bases, leaving 18 bases between the germline ends. The CDR3 sequence is 14 residues long. In germline, CDR1 is MNHEY, CDR2 SVGAGI. The CDR3 DNA sequence: TGTGCCACCAATAGAGGAGTCCATCCCTACGAGCAGTACTTC. Its translation: CATNRGVHPYEQYF.

This chain connects TRBV4-1 to TRBJ1-2; a weak D match, TRBD1 (6 bases). The V gene lost 1 base and the J gene lost 4 bases, with 19 bases spanning the gap. The CDR3 has 17 amino acids. The germline V gene has CDR1 MGHRA and CDR2 YSYEKL. Here the CDR3 DNA reads TGCGCCAGCAGCCAAGGGCCGGGGGGCAGAGACGTCTATGGCTACACCTTC. Translating gives CASSQGPGGRDVYGYTF.

This clone has a single count. This rearrangement joins TRBV6-5 to TRBJ1-4; TRBD1 agrees at 8 bases. Per the germline V gene, CDR1 is MNHEY and CDR2 is SVGAGI. J lost 8 bases, V lost 2 bases, and 10 bases had no gene match. The CDR3 is 16 residues long. The CDR3 DNA sequence: TGTGCCAGCAGTTACGCCGCCGGACAGGGCCACGAAAAACTGTTTTTT. Its protein product is CASSYAAGQGHEKLFF.

J is TRBJ1-2 and V is TRBV4-1, with D maybe TRBD1 (5 bases). Germline values: CDR1 MGHRA, CDR2 YSYEKL. The length of the CDR3 is 14 residues. V was pared by 4 bases and J by 4 bases, with 13 bases between. CDR3: CASSPGGPGYGYTF. The CDR3 DNA reads TGCGCCAGCAGCCCGGGGGGTCCAGGCTATGGCTACACCTTC.

The chain joins TRBV9 to TRBJ1-2, with D uncertain. The CDR3 is 13 residues long. CDR1 and CDR2 from the germline V gene are SGDLS and YYNGEE. The ends were cut back, 3 bases at V and 9 bases at J, with 15 bases in the middle. CDR3 bases: TGTGCCAGCAGCGAGAGGTCAGGATATAGCTACACCTTC. This sequence encodes CASSERSGYSYTF.

This chain uses TRBV6-1 with TRBJ1-5, with D possibly being TRBD1 (5 bases). Germline-derived CDR1 and CDR2 are MNHNS and SASEGT. There are 15 residues in the CDR3. Between the trimmed V and J ends, which lost 1 base and 4 bases, there was a span of 11 bases. The CDR3 loop reads CASSEGPGPNQPQHF. Here the CDR3 DNA reads TGTGCCAGCAGTGAAGGGCCGGGGCCGAATCAGCCCCAGCATTTT.

The V call is TRBV29-1, the J call TRBJ2-7; D tentatively reads TRBD1 or TRBD2 (5 bases each). V was trimmed by 1 base and J by 2 bases, leaving 9 bases between them. Germline V gene lookup returns CDR1 SQVTM and CDR2 ANQGSEA. The CDR3 runs 13 residues. The chain's CDR3 is CSVEGEGPYEQYF. The CDR3 nucleotides read TGCAGCGTTGAAGGCGAGGGGCCCTACGAGCAGTACTTC.

The genes are TRBV6-1 and TRBJ2-2, with D perhaps TRBD2 (7 bases). Germline values: CDR1 MNHNS, CDR2 SASEGT. Trimming shortened V by 0 bases and J by 4 bases, and 15 bases separated the two germline ends. There are 17 residues in the CDR3. The CDR3 region is CASSEALGGGPTGELFF. CDR3 sequence (DNA): TGTGCCAGCAGTGAAGCGCTTGGGGGGGGGCCCACCGGGGAGCTGTTTTTT.

J is TRBJ1-5 and V is TRBV6-1; D not certain. With 1 base removed from V and 4 bases from J, the gap between germline ends came to 5 bases. The CDR3 extends over 13 amino acids. Germline CDR1 and CDR2: MNHNS and SASEGT. CDR3 in DNA: TGTGCCAGCAGTGAAGGTGGGAATCAGCCCCAGCATTTT. Translating gives CASSEGGNQPQHF.

By proportion, this clone is large. The chain carries TRBV15 and TRBJ1-2; D is perhaps TRBD1 (5 bases). Germline CDR1 reads LNHNV; CDR2 reads YYDKDF (reference sequence). The V gene lost 0 bases and the J gene lost 3 bases, with 11 bases spanning the gap. This CDR3 is 15 amino acids long. The CDR3 is CATSRDKGTDYGYTF. In nucleotides, the CDR3 is TGTGCCACCAGCAGAGATAAGGGGACGGACTATGGCTACACCTTC. Full variable domain (remainder filled in from reference TRBV15 and TRBJ1-2): DAMVIQNPRYQVTQFGKPVTLSCSQTLNHNVMYWYQQKSSQAPKLLFHYYDKDFNNEADTPDNFQSRRPNTSFCFLDIRSPGLGDTAMYLCATSRDKGTDYGYTFGSGTRLTVV.

The V call is TRBV7-9, the J call TRBJ1-5; D may be TRBD1 (5 bases). Per germline, CDR1 SEHNR and CDR2 FQNEAQ (reference sequence). V shed 0 bases and J shed 11 bases, with 11 bases lying between them. The CDR3 has 13 amino acids. CDR3 amino acids: CASSLALGGSQHF. The CDR3 DNA reads as TGTGCCAGCAGCTTAGCGCTGGGGGGGTCCCAGCATTTT.